The 5 T cell receptor beta chains presented below share a single source sample, sequenced in a study of blood T cell repertoires in COVID-19. TCRdb's table, derived via immunoSEQ multiplex PCR, lists solely in-frame clones and lacks some. This table has around 190,000 clones, 86% appearing once. Specimen: PBMCs or T cells enriched from blood (not recorded which). These receptors were obtained from a man aged 35-49 years with acute COVID-19.

The CDR3 region is CASSYRYNEKLFF. Here the CDR3 DNA reads TGTGCCAGCAGTTACCGGTATAATGAAAAACTGTTTTTT. V and J are TRBV28 and TRBJ1-4; D uncertain. Germline CDR1 reads MDHEN; CDR2 reads SYDVKM. With 4 bases removed from V and 4 bases from J, the gap between germline ends came to 7 bases. This CDR3 spans 13 amino acids.

The genes are TRBV7-2 and TRBJ1-6; tentative D call: TRBD1 (5 bases). Germline V gene data show CDR1 as SGHTA and CDR2 as FQGNSA. V dropped 4 bases and J dropped 8 bases, with 9 bases sitting between them. The CDR3 length is 13 residues. CDR3 in amino acids: CASSSDRYSPLHF. As DNA, the CDR3 is TGTGCCAGCAGCTCCGACAGATATTCACCCCTCCACTTT.

The V call is TRBV4-2, the J call TRBJ2-2, with TRBD1 matching 7 bases. With 0 bases clipped from V and 3 bases from J, the junction kept 7 bases outside the gene matches. From germline, CDR1 is LGHNA and CDR2 YNFKEQ. The CDR3 is made up of 17 amino acids. CDR3 DNA: TGTGCCAGCAGCCAAGAAGAGGACAGGCTATACACCGGGGAGCTGTTTTTT. It translates to CASSQEEDRLYTGELFF.

The chain carries TRBV30 and TRBJ1-2, with D maybe TRBD1 (5 bases). V was cut by 4 bases and J by 5 bases, with 8 bases left in between. The CDR3 is made up of 11 amino acids. Germline V gives CDR1 GTSNPN, CDR2 SVGIG (reference sequence). CDR3 region: CAWTTGYGYTF. For the CDR3, the DNA is TGTGCCTGGACCACAGGTTATGGCTACACCTTC.

The genes are TRBV10-1 and TRBJ2-2; 13 bases fit TRBD2. J was trimmed by 4 bases and V by 3 bases; bases with no gene match: 8. This CDR3 is built from 18 residues. Germline assignment: CDR1 WNHNN and CDR2 SYGVQD (reference sequence). Here the CDR3 DNA reads TGCGCCAGCAGTGACCCAGGACTAGCGGGAGATCGCACCGGGGAGCTGTTTTTT. As protein: CASSDPGLAGDRTGELFF.